The TCR beta chain described here comes from a study of blood T cell repertoires in COVID-19. Overall study context: The analysed material was cDNA or gDNA that came from T cells, B-cell-depleted T cells, or PBMCs.

Per the study methods: Researchers report that nucleated cell counts were estimated from reference gene primer amplification. The assay was immunoSEQ multiplex PCR, and TCRdb's table has in-frame clones only and misses some. V and J calls and clone size follow that table, whereas D and trimming were derived from the DNA. The repertoire consists of 35,000 to 50,000 clones, with approximately 86% occurring once and the leading ten covering roughly 4.3%. Trimming cost V 3 bases and J 6 bases, with 15 bases left between them. This CDR3 is built from 14 residues. CDR1 is GTSNPN and CDR2 is SVGIG in the germline V gene (reference sequence).

The sequenced material came from peripheral blood. The chain has TRBV30 and TRBJ1-5; D is possibly TRBD1 (6 bases). This clonotype was sampled from a woman in her sixties or seventies with acute or convalescent COVID-19. Here the CDR3 reads CAWSDDRWGQPQHF. CDR3 sequence (DNA): TGTGCCTGGAGCGACGACAGGTGGGGTCAGCCCCAGCATTTT. Using reference TRBV30 and TRBJ1-5 for the parts outside the CDR3, the full variable domain is SQTIHQWPATLVQPVGSPLSLECTVEGTSNPNLYWYRQAAGRGLQLLFYSVGIGQISSEVPQNLSASRPQDRQFILSSKKLLLSDSGFYLCAWSDDRWGQPQHFGDGTRLSIL.